The 10 T cell receptor beta chains below were found in one sample sequenced in a study of somatic mutations in cytotoxic T cells in rheumatoid arthritis. Measured with immunoSEQ multiplex PCR; TCRdb has only the in-frame clones, and not every one. The table lists 2,700 or so clones, roughly 80% of them singletons. Sequencing was carried out using CD8+ T cells sorted from blood. The receptor set was obtained from a man aged 60 to 75 with rheumatoid arthritis.

The sample holds a few counts of this clone. CDR3 in DNA: TGTGCCAGCAGCGCTACTAGCGGGCCTAATGAGCAGTTCTTC. This codes for CASSATSGPNEQFF. The chain employs TRBV25-1 and TRBJ2-1, with 9 nucleotides matching TRBD2. Germline V gene data show CDR1 as MGHDK and CDR2 as SYGVNS. Germline trimming cut 6 bases from V and 7 bases from J; bases unmatched to any gene: 7. The CDR3 consists of 14 residues.

This clone was seen a handful of times. J is TRBJ2-3 and V is TRBV4-1, with TRBD1 identical over 7 bases. Germline V CDR1 and CDR2: MGHRA, YSYEKL. The CDR3 is made up of 14 amino acids. After removal of 3 bases from V and 2 bases from J, the junction contained 2 bases not matched to a gene. This chain's CDR3 is CASSQRGPTDTQYF. The DNA for the CDR3 is TGCGCCAGCAGCCAGAGGGGGCCCACAGATACGCAGTATTTT.

The chain carries TRBV19 and TRBJ2-5; TRBD2 aligns across 9 bases. Germline CDR1 LNHDA, CDR2 SQIVND (reference sequence). CDR3 size: 15 residues. Losses at the gene ends were 3 bases for V and 5 bases for J; bases not matched to a gene: 7. CDR3 nucleotides: TGTGCCAGTAGTATTTGGGCTAGCGGGGCTGAGACCCAGTACTTC. As protein: CASSIWASGAETQYF.

This clone was recorded once. The rearrangement uses TRBV9 and TRBJ2-7; the match to TRBD1 covers 7 bases. The CDR3 consists of 14 residues. Germline V gives CDR1 SGDLS, CDR2 YYNGEE. J was trimmed by 2 bases and V by 2 bases; bases with no gene match: 4. The DNA for the CDR3 is TGTGCCAGCAGCGTGACAGGGTATGCCTACGAGCAGTACTTC. Residues: CASSVTGYAYEQYF.

The chain links TRBV7-9 to TRBJ1-4; 7 bases map to TRBD1. This CDR3 comprises 15 residues. V shed 5 bases and J 11 bases; nucleotides not matched to a gene: 14. Germline CDR1 reads SEHNR; CDR2 reads FQNEAQ (reference sequence). Here the CDR3 reads CASSPPGQLSEKLFF. The CDR3 region has the DNA TGTGCCAGCAGCCCTCCGGGACAGCTATCAGAGAAACTGTTTTTT.

The chain couples TRBV9 to TRBJ2-1, with D perhaps TRBD1 (6 bases). The CDR3 contains 15 residues. Trimming removed 6 bases at V and 0 bases at J, with 13 bases between. Germline V gene data show CDR1 as SGDLS and CDR2 as YYNGEE. This CDR3 reads CASTAEGGSYNEQFF. As DNA, the CDR3 is TGTGCCAGCACCGCGGAAGGGGGCTCCTACAATGAGCAGTTCTTC.

The chain couples TRBV5-4 to TRBJ2-1, with D possibly being TRBD1 (5 bases). Between the trimmed V and J ends, which lost 3 bases and 6 bases, there was a span of 10 bases. CDR3 length: 13 residues. The germline CDR1 and CDR2 sequences are SGHNT and YYREEE (reference sequence). CDR3 amino acids: CASSWGDANEQFF. The CDR3 DNA is TGTGCCAGCAGCTGGGGCGATGCCAATGAGCAGTTCTTC.

The rearrangement joins TRBV6-5 to TRBJ2-1; tentatively, D is TRBD1 (6 bases). CDR1 MNHEY and CDR2 SVGAGI come from the germline V gene. Trimming stripped 2 bases from V and 7 bases from J, with 15 bases between. The CDR3 contains 15 residues. CDR3 in amino acids: CASSYQYRVRNEQFF. DNA of the CDR3: TGTGCCAGCAGTTACCAATACAGGGTACGGAATGAGCAGTTCTTC.

The rearrangement joins TRBV7-9 to TRBJ1-1, with TRBD1 matching over 7 bases. The CDR3 runs to 17 residues. Trimming took 3 bases from V and 2 from J; bases not matched to a gene: 12. Germline lookup yields CDR1 SEHNR and CDR2 FQNEAQ (reference sequence). The CDR3 nucleotides are TGTGCCAGCAGCTTCCGAGACAGGGCTCGGAGAAACACTGAAGCTTTCTTT. Translated, it gives CASSFRDRARRNTEAFF.

This chain joins TRBV27 and TRBJ2-7; the match to TRBD2 covers 8 bases. After removal of 2 bases from V and 4 bases from J, the junction contained 13 bases not matched to a gene. Germline V CDR1 and CDR2: MNHEY, SMNVEV (reference sequence). The CDR3 length is 17 residues. Here the CDR3 DNA reads TGTGCCAGCAGTTTAGACGTTAGCGGGGCCCTGACATACGAGCAGTACTTC. Translation gives CASSLDVSGALTYEQYF.